This T cell receptor beta chain emerged from a study of cytomegalovirus exposure and HLA in healthy donors. Study-level information: Out of approximately 170 million T cells, an earlier analysis found around 110 million unique TCR beta sequences in total.

This PCR relied on a set of 60 Vbeta primers and 13 Jbeta primers. Per the authors' pipeline: Later, an analysis found around 80 million unique TCR beta chains, and about 10 million of these were shared. Some clones are missing from TCRdb's copy, which holds only in-frame ones; the method was immunoSEQ multiplex PCR. V and J calls plus clone size are reproduced from that table; the DNA served to infer D and trimming. The table records about 140,000 clones, around 75% of them present only once. This CDR3 region has 13 residues. Between the trimmed V and J ends, which lost 5 bases and 0 bases, there was a span of 7 bases. Germline lookup yields CDR1 SGHTA and CDR2 FQGNSA. On this clone itself: Its target is unknown.

Broader study findings: A link between a missense DCLRE1C variant and TCR beta V- and J-gene trimming emerged from a later analysis.

V gene TRBV7-2 combines with J gene TRBJ2-5; possibly TRBD2 for D (5 bases). The sequence derives from a woman in her 30s in good health and CMV-seronegative. Sample: PBMCs. The CDR3 reads CASSEGHQETQYF. The CDR3 DNA sequence: TGTGCCAGCAGCGAGGGCCACCAAGAGACCCAGTACTTC.